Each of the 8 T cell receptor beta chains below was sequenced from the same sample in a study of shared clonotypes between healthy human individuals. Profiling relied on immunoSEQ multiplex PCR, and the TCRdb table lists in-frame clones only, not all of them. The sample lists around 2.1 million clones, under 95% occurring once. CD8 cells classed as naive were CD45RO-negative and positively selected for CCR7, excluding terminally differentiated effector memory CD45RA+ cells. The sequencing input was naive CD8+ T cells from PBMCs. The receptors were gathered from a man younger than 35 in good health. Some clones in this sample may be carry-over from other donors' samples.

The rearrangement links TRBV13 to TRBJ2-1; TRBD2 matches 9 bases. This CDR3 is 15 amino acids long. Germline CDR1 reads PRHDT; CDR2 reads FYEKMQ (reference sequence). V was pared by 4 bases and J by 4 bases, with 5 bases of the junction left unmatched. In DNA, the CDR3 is TGTGCCAGCAGCTCCGGGACTAGCACTTACAATGAGCAGTTCTTC. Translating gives CASSSGTSTYNEQFF.

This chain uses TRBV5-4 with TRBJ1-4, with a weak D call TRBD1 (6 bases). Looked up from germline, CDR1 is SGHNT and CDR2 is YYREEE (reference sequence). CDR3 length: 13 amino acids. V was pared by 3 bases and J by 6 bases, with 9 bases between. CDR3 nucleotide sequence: TGTGCCAGCAGCTCGTACAGGGATGAAAAACTGTTTTTT. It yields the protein CASSSYRDEKLFF.

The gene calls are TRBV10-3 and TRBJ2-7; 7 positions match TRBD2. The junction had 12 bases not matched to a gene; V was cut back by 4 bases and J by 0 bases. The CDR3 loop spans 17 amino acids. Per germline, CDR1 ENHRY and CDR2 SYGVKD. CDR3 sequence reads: CAISAASGRLVSYEQYF. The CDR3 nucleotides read TGTGCCATCAGTGCGGCTAGCGGCAGGCTAGTCTCCTACGAGCAGTACTTC.

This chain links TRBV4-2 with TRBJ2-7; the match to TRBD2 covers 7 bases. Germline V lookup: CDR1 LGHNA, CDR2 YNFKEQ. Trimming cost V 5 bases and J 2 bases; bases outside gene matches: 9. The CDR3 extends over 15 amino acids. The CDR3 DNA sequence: TGTGCCAGCAGCGGGGGGGTAGCGACGACCTACGAGCAGTACTTC. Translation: CASSGGVATTYEQYF.

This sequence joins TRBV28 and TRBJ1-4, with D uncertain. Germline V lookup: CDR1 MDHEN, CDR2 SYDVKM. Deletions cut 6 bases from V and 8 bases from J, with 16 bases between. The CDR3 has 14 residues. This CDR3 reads CASREPGLGEKLFF. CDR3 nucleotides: TGTGCCAGCAGGGAACCGGGCCTGGGGGAAAAACTGTTTTTT.

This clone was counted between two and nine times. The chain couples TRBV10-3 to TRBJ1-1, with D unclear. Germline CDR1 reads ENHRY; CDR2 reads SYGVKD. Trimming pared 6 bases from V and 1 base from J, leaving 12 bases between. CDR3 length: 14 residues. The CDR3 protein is CAISDHDRNTEAFF. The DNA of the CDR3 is TGTGCCATCAGCGATCATGACCGGAACACTGAAGCTTTCTTT.

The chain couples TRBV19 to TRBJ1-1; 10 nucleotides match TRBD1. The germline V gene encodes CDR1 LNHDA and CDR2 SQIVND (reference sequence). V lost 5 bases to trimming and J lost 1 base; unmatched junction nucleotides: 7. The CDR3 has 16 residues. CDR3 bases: TGTGCCAGTAGTCCAAGGGACAGGGGACGGAACACTGAAGCTTTCTTT. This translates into CASSPRDRGRNTEAFF.

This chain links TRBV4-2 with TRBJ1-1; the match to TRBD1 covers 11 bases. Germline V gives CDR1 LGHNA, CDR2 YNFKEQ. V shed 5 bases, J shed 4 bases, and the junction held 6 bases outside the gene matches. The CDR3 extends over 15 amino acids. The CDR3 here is CASSEGTGGFTEAFF. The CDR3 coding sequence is TGTGCCAGCAGCGAAGGGACAGGGGGTTTCACTGAAGCTTTCTTT.